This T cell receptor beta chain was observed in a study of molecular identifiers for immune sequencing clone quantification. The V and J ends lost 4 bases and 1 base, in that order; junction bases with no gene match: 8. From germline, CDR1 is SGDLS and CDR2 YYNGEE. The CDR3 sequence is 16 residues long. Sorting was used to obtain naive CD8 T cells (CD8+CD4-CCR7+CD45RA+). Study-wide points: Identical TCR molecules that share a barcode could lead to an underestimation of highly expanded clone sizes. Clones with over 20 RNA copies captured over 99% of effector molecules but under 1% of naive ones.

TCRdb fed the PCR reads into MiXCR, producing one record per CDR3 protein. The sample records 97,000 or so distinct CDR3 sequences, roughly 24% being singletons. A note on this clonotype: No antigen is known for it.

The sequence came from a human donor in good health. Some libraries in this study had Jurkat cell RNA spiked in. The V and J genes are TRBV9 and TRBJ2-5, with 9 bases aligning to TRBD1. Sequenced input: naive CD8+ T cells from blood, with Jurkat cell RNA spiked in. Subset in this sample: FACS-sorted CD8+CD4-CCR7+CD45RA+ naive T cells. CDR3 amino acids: CASSPPAQGAQETQYF. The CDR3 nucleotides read TGTGCCAGCAGCCCCCCGGCACAGGGGGCCCAAGAGACCCAGTACTTC.